Below, 5 T cell receptor beta chains from the same sample are listed, as sequenced in a study of T cell clonotyping in hematopoietic cell transplantation. Measured with immunoSEQ multiplex PCR; TCRdb has only the in-frame clones, and not every one. The repertoire holds about 69,000 clones, with 96% as singletons. Sample time point: recipient sample about 28 days before transplant, after cytoreduction. Sequencing used peripheral blood mononuclear cells, obtained before stem cell transplant. These receptors came from a woman between 45 and 65 years old with acute myeloid leukemia. Some clones in this sample may be carry-over from other donors' samples.

This clone has a single count. This chain links TRBV6-5 with TRBJ1-4; 10 nucleotides match TRBD1. The CDR3 is 16 residues long. V was pared by 1 base and J by 5 bases, with 4 bases of the junction left unmatched. Germline V gives CDR1 MNHEY, CDR2 SVGAGI. CDR3 amino acids: CASSYLAGQGNEKLFF. CDR3 in DNA: TGTGCCAGCAGTTACTTAGCGGGACAGGGGAATGAAAAACTGTTTTTT.

This clone appeared a single time. The rearrangement uses TRBV19 and TRBJ1-2, with a tentative D call TRBD1 (6 bases). Deletions cut 5 bases from V and 14 bases from J, with 15 bases between. The length of the CDR3 is 11 residues. From germline, CDR1 is LNHDA and CDR2 SQIVND (reference sequence). CDR3 bases: TGTGCCAGTAGTTCGGGGGGGCCAAAGACCTTC. This encodes CASSSGGPKTF.

V usage is TRBV2 and J usage is TRBJ1-5; D call uncertain. Per the germline V gene, CDR1 is SNHLY and CDR2 is FYNNEI. The CDR3 length is 13 residues. V dropped 6 bases and J dropped 3 bases, with 9 bases sitting between them. The CDR3 DNA sequence: TGTGCCAGCAGGACAAAAAACAATCAGCCCCAGCATTTT. Translated, it gives CASRTKNNQPQHF.

The rearrangement joins TRBV2 to TRBJ2-2; 9 bases line up with TRBD1. Germline trimming cut 6 bases from V and 5 bases from J; bases unmatched to any gene: 1. CDR3 length equals 13 residues. CDR1 and CDR2 from the germline V gene are SNHLY and FYNNEI. The CDR3 region has the DNA TGTGCCAGCAGGGGACAGGGAACCGGGGAGCTGTTTTTT. Translation gives CASRGQGTGELFF.

J is TRBJ2-6 and V is TRBV7-6; 9 positions match TRBD1. The CDR3 spans 16 residues. Germline V gene lookup returns CDR1 SGHVS and CDR2 FNYEAQ. Unmatched junction bases numbered 11, after V lost 5 bases and J lost 9 bases. The CDR3 protein is CASSPTGGPGGNVLTF. CDR3 in DNA: TGTGCCAGCAGCCCGACAGGGGGACCCGGAGGCAACGTCCTGACTTTC.